Sequencing of this TCR beta chain was carried out in a study of blood T cell repertoires in COVID-19. Study-wide background: The United States, Italy and Spain provided the acute and convalescent COVID-19 samples. T cells, B-cell-depleted T cells, or PBMCs supplied cDNA or gDNA.

Original data processing: Amplification from reference gene primers served as the basis for estimated nucleated cell counts. Sequencing was performed with immunoSEQ multiplex PCR; in TCRdb, only in-frame clones are kept and a portion is missing. The V and J calls and the clone size are those of that table, but D and trimming were determined from the DNA. The sample yields some 530,000 clones, approximately 83% seen once. The sequencing input was peripheral blood. The sequence derives from a human donor in a cohort sampled during active COVID-19.

The CDR3 coding sequence is TGTGCCAGCAGCCGTGGACAGGAAGCCGGGCAGTACTTC. It codes for CASSRGQEAGQYF. J is TRBJ2-7 and V is TRBV11-2; 7 bases align to TRBD1. The CDR3 extends over 13 amino acids. The trim removed 5 bases at V and 9 bases at J, leaving 10 bases unmatched. Germline CDR1 SGHAT, CDR2 FQNNGV.